This TCR beta chain was sequenced in a study of shared clonotypes between healthy human individuals. CD4+ cells underwent separation, giving CD45RA+ naive and CD45RA-negative memory subsets. Study-wide results and limits: Clonotype sharing among the donors was expected to vary with sequencing depth.

Concerning this clone itself: Its antigen remains unidentified.

The CDR3 contains 15 residues. The V gene lost 0 bases and the J gene lost 0 bases, with 6 bases spanning the gap. CDR1 LGHNA and CDR2 YSLEER come from the germline V gene. Splitting of each subset's genomic DNA was done evenly across several immunoSEQ plates. Per the original data handling: Junction-only sequences produced by ImmunoSEQ had no quality scores, so filtering differed. TCRdb keeps only in-frame clones here, not all; method: immunoSEQ multiplex PCR. Clone size and V and J calls were adopted from that table, with D and trimming inferred from the DNA. The data contain roughly 330,000 clones, approximately 74% of them seen just once; the ten biggest clones take up around a tenth.

J is TRBJ1-3 and V is TRBV4-3; D unresolved. The material sequenced was memory CD4+ T cells sorted from blood. Subset indicated: CD45RA-negative fraction. The TCR comes from a man in his thirties or forties in good health. The CDR3 nucleotides are TGCGCCAGCAGCCAAGACAGCCACTCTGGAAACACCATATATTTT. This translates into CASSQDSHSGNTIYF.